Listed below are T cell receptor beta chains from one sample, sequenced in a study of blood T cell repertoires in COVID-19. Assay used: immunoSEQ multiplex PCR; TCRdb lists only in-frame clones, some missing. The sample lists under 300,000 clones; 85% to 90% were seen once. The sample was peripheral blood. The source of these receptors is a woman in her thirties or forties with acute or convalescent COVID-19. The CDR3 runs from the conserved cysteine through the conserved F or W. A D gene is named only where the DNA matches it firmly. Where a row states a size, it is once, few, many or the class of an expanded clone; other rows omit it.

TRBV5-1,TRBD1,TRBJ1-2,NA,CASSPTGEANYGYTF,TGCGCCAGCAGCCCGACAGGGGAGGCTAACTATGGCTACACCTTC
TRBV5-8,NA,TRBJ2-5,NA,CASSGGGGPVGKETQYF,TGTGCCAGCAGCGGGGGAGGTGGCCCTGTCGGGAAAGAGACCCAGTACTTC
TRBV3-1/TRBV3-2,NA,TRBJ2-3,NA,CASSPPGVRAGTDTQYF,TGTGCCAGCAGCCCCCCAGGGGTCAGGGCTGGGACAGATACGCAGTATTTT
TRBV18,NA,TRBJ2-2,NA,CASSPGLGNTGELFF,TGTGCCAGCTCACCAGGGCTCGGAAACACCGGGGAGCTGTTTTTT
TRBV5-1,NA,TRBJ1-2,NA,CASSLYTLADYGYTF,TGCGCCAGCAGCTTGTACACTCTCGCGGACTATGGCTACACCTTC
TRBV5-5,TRBD1,TRBJ1-6,NA,CASSPLGTGNSPLHF,TGTGCCAGCAGCCCACTCGGGACAGGGAATTCACCCCTCCACTTT
TRBV12-5,NA,TRBJ1-5,NA,CASASWADQPQHF,TGTGCTAGTGCATCATGGGCTGATCAGCCCCAGCATTTT
TRBV5-1,NA,TRBJ1-1,once,CASSLALRSENTEAFF,TGCGCCAGCAGCTTGGCACTCCGGAGCGAGAACACTGAAGCTTTCTTT
TRBV11-2,NA,TRBJ2-3,NA,CASSLGTKTDTQYF,TGTGCCAGCAGCTTAGGGACTAAAACAGATACGCAGTATTTT
TRBV5-4,TRBD1,TRBJ1-1,NA,CASSWGQGDTEAFF,TGTGCCAGCAGCTGGGGGCAGGGGGACACTGAAGCTTTCTTT
TRBV2,NA,TRBJ1-1,NA,CASRSRRETEAFF,TGTGCCAGCAGATCACGGAGGGAGACTGAAGCTTTCTTT
TRBV6-1,TRBD1,TRBJ2-1,NA,CASSERTGWSFF,TGTGCCAGCAGTGAAAGGACAGGTTGGTCGTTCTTC
TRBV7-6,NA,TRBJ2-1,NA,CASGGASFNEQFF,TGTGCCAGCGGGGGGGCCAGTTTTAATGAGCAGTTCTTC
TRBV18,TRBD1,TRBJ1-2,NA,CASSPQYRGQYGYTF,TGTGCCAGCTCACCACAATACAGGGGGCAGTATGGCTACACCTTC
TRBV18,NA,TRBJ2-5,NA,CASSLLSPQETQYF,TGTGCCAGCTCCCTGTTGTCCCCCCAAGAGACCCAGTACTTC
TRBV7-2,NA,TRBJ2-2,NA,CASSLGGLNTGELFF,TGTGCCAGCAGCTTAGGCGGATTGAACACCGGGGAGCTGTTTTTT